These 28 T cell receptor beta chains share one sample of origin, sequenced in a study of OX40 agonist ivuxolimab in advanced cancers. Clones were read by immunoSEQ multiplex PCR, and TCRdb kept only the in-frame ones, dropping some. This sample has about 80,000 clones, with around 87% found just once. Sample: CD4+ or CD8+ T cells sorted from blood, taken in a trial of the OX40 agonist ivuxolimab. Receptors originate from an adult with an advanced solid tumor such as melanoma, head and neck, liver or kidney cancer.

The CDR3 DNA is TGTGCCAGCAGTTCCCCGGACAGTTTAGGTCTCGAGCAGTACGTC. Its translation: CASSSPDSLGLEQYV. The chain joins TRBV2 to TRBJ2-7, with a weak D call TRBD1 (6 bases). The V end was cut by 5 bases, the J end by 6 bases, with 20 bases between. The CDR3 contains 15 residues. Germline CDR1 and CDR2: SNHLY and FYNNEI.

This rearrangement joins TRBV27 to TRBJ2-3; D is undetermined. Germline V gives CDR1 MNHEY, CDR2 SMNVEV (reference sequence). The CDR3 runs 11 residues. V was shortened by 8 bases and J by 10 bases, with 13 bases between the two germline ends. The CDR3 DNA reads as TGTGCCAGCGGGATAGAGGATTCGCAGTATTTT. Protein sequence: CASGIEDSQYF.

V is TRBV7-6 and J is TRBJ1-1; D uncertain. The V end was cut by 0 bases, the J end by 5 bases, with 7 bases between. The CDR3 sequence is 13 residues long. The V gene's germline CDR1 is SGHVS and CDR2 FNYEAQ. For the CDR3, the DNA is TGTGCCAGCAGCTTAGCACAGTTAACTGAAGCTTTCTTT. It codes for CASSLAQLTEAFF.

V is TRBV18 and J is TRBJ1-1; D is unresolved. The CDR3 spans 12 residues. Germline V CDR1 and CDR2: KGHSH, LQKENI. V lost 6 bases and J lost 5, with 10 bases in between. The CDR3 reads CASSQYATEAFF. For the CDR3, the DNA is TGTGCCAGCTCGCAATACGCTACTGAAGCTTTCTTT.

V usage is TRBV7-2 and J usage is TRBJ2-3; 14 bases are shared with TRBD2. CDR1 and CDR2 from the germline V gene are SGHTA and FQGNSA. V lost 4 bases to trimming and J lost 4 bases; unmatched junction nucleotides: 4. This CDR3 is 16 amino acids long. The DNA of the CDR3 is TGTGCCAGCAGCTCGGGACTAGCGGGAGTTGCAGATACGCAGTATTTT. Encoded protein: CASSSGLAGVADTQYF.

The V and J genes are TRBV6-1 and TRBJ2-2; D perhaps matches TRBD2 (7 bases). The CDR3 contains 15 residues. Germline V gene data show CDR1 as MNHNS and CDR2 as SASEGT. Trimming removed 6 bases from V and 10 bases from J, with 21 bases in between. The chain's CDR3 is CASREGRGPPLELFF. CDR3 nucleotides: TGTGCCAGCAGAGAGGGGCGGGGGCCCCCTTTGGAGCTGTTTTTT.

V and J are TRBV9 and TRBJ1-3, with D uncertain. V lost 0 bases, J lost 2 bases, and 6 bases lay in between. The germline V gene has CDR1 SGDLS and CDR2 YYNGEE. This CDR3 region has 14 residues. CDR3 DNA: TGTGCCAGCAGCGTAGGGGCCACTGGAAACACCATATATTTT. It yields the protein CASSVGATGNTIYF.

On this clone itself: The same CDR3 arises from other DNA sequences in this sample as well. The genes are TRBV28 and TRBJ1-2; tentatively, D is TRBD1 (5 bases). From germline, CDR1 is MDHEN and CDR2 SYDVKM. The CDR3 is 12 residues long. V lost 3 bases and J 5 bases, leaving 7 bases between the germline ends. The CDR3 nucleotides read TGTGCCAGCAGTTTGGGGGGGTATGGCTACACCTTC. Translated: CASSLGGYGYTF.

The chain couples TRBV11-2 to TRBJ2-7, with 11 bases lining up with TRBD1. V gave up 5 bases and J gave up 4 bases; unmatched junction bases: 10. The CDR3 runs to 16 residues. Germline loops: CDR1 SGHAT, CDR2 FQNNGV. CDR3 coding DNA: TGTGCCAGCAGCCAAGGACAGGGGGCAGGGAGGTACGAGCAGTACTTC. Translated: CASSQGQGAGRYEQYF.

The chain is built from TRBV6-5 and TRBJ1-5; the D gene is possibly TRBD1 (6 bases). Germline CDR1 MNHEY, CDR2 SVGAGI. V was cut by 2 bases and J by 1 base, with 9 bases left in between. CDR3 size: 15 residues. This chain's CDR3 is CASSYLRGSNQPQHF. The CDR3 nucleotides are TGTGCCAGCAGTTACCTCAGGGGAAGCAATCAGCCCCAGCATTTT.

The CDR3 protein is CATSGTSTNYGYTF. In nucleotides, the CDR3 is TGTGCCACCAGCGGGACATCCACTAACTATGGCTACACCTTC. This sequence joins TRBV15 and TRBJ1-2; maybe TRBD1 (6 bases). V was cut by 5 bases and J by 0 bases, with 10 bases left in between. The germline V gene has CDR1 LNHNV and CDR2 YYDKDF (reference sequence). CDR3 length equals 14 residues.

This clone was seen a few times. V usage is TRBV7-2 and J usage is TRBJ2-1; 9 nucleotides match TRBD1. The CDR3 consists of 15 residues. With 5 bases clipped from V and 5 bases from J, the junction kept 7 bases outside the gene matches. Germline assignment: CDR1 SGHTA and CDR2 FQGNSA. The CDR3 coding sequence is TGTGCCAGCAGCGTACCGGGACAGGGCAACAATGAGCAGTTCTTC. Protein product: CASSVPGQGNNEQFF. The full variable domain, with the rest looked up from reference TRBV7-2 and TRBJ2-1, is GAGVSQSPSNKVTEKGKDVELRCDPISGHTALYWYRQSLGQGLEFLIYFQGNSAPDKSGLPSDRFSAERTGGSVSTLTIQRTQQEDSAVYLCASSVPGQGNNEQFFGPGTRLTVL.

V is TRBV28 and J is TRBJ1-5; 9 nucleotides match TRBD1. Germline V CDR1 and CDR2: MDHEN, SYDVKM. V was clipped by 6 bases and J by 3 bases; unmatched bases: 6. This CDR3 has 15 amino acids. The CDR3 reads CASSRGQGFNQPQHF. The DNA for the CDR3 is TGTGCCAGCAGCCGGGGACAGGGATTCAATCAGCCCCAGCATTTT.

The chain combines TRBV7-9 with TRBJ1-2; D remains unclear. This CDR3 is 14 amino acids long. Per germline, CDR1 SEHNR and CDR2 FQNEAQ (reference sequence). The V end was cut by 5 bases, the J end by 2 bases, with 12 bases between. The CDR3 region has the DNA TGTGCCAGCAGCCAAACCCAAGGGAACTATGGCTACACCTTC. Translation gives CASSQTQGNYGYTF.

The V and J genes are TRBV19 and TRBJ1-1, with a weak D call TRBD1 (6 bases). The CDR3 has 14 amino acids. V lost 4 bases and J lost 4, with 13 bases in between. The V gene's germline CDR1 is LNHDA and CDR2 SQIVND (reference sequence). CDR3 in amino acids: CASSKQQGVTEAFF. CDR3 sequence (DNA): TGTGCCAGTAGTAAACAACAGGGTGTCACTGAAGCTTTCTTT. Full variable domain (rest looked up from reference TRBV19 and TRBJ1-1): DGGITQSPKYLFRKEGQNVTLSCEQNLNHDAMYWYRQDPGQGLRLIYYSQIVNDFQKGDIAEGYSVSREKKESFPLTVTSAQKNPTAFYLCASSKQQGVTEAFFGQGTRLTVV.

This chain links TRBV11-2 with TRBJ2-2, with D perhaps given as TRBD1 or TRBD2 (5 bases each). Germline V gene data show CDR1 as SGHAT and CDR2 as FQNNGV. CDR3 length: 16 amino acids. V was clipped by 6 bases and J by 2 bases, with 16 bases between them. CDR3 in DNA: TGTGCCAGCAGGGCCCTTAGGGGACGCAACACCGGGGAGCTGTTTTTT. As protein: CASRALRGRNTGELFF.

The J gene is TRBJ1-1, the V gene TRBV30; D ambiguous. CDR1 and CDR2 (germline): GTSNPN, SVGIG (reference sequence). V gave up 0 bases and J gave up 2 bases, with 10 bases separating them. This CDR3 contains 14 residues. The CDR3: CAWSVPDVNTEAFF. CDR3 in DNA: TGTGCCTGGAGTGTACCCGACGTCAACACTGAAGCTTTCTTT.

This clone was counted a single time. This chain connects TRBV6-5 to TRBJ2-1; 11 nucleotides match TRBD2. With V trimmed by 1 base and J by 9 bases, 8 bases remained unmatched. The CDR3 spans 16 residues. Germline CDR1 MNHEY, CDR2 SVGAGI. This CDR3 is CASSYFSSGGKSEQFF. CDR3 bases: TGTGCCAGCAGTTACTTCTCTAGCGGGGGGAAGAGTGAGCAGTTCTTC.

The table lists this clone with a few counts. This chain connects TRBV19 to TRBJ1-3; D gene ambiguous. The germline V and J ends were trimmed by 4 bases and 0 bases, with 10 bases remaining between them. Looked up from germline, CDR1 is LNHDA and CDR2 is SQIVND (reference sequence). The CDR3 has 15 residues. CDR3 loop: CASSTSWSSGNTIYF. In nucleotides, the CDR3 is TGTGCCAGTAGTACCTCGTGGAGCTCTGGAAACACCATATATTTT.

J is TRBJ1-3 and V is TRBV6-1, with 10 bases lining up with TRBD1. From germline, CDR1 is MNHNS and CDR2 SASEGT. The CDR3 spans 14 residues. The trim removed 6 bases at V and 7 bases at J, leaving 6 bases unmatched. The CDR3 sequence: CASSRDRGGNTIYF. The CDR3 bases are TGTGCCAGCAGCCGGGACAGGGGAGGGAACACCATATATTTT.

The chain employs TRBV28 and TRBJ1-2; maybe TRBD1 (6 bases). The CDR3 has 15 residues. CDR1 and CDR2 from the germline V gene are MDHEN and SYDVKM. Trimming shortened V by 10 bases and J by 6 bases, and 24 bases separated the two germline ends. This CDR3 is CATPSGAQGTNGYTF. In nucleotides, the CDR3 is TGTGCCACCCCATCGGGGGCTCAGGGAACTAATGGCTACACCTTC.

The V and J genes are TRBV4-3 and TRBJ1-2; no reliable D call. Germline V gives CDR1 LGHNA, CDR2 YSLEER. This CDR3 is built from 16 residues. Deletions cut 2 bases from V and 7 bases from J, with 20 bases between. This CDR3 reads CASSQTQSGGVGGYTF. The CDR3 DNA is TGCGCCAGCAGCCAAACACAAAGCGGCGGGGTAGGTGGCTACACCTTC.

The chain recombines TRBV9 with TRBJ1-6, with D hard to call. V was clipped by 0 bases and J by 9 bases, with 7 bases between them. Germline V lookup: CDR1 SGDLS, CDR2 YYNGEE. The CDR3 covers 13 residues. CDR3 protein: CASSVGGFSPLHF. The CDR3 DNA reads TGTGCCAGCAGCGTAGGAGGGTTTTCACCCCTCCACTTT. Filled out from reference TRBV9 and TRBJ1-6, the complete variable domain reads DSGVTQTPKHLITATGQRVTLRCSPRSGDLSVYWYQQSLDQGLQFLIQYYNGEERAKGNILERFSAQQFPDLHSELNLSSLELGDSALYFCASSVGGFSPLHFGNGTRLTVT.

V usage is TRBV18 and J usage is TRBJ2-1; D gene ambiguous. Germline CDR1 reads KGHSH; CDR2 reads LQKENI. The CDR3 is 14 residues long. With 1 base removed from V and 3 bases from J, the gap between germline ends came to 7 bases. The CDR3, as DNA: TGTGCCAGCTCACCACTTACTAACTACAATGAGCAGTTCTTC. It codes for CASSPLTNYNEQFF. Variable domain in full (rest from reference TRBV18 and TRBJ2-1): NAGVMQNPRHLVRRRGQEARLRCSPMKGHSHVYWYRQLPEEGLKFMVYLQKENIIDESGMPKERFSAEFPKEGPSILRIQQVVRGDSAAYFCASSPLTNYNEQFFGPGTRLTVL.

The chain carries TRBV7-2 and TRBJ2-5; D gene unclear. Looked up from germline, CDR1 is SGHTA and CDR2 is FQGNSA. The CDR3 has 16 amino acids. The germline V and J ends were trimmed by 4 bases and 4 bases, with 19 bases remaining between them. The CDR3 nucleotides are TGTGCCAGCAGCTCCACCTGGGGATTTTTTTCAGAGACCCAGTACTTC. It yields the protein CASSSTWGFFSETQYF.

CDR3 nucleotide sequence: TGTGCCAGTAGTATTCCGGCAGGTTGGGGCACAGATACGCAGTATTTT. Translation gives CASSIPAGWGTDTQYF. V gene TRBV19 combines with J gene TRBJ2-3; D is uncertain. This CDR3 contains 16 residues. V dropped 3 bases and J dropped 1 base, with 14 bases sitting between them. CDR1 and CDR2 (germline): LNHDA, SQIVND (reference sequence).

The CDR3, as DNA: TGTGCCAGCAGCGTACTAGCGGGTTTTAATGAGCAGTTCTTC. It translates to CASSVLAGFNEQFF. The chain links TRBV9 to TRBJ2-1; 8 bases align to TRBD2. Unmatched junction bases numbered 4, after V lost 1 base and J lost 7 bases. The CDR3 spans 14 residues. The germline gives CDR1 SGDLS, CDR2 YYNGEE.

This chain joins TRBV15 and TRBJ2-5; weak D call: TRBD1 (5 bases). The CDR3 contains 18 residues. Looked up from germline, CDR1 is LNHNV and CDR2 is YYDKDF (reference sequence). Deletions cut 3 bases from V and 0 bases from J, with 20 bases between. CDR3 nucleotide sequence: TGTGCCACCAGCAGTCCGAAGCATGGCAGGGCCTACCAAGAGACCCAGTACTTC. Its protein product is CATSSPKHGRAYQETQYF.